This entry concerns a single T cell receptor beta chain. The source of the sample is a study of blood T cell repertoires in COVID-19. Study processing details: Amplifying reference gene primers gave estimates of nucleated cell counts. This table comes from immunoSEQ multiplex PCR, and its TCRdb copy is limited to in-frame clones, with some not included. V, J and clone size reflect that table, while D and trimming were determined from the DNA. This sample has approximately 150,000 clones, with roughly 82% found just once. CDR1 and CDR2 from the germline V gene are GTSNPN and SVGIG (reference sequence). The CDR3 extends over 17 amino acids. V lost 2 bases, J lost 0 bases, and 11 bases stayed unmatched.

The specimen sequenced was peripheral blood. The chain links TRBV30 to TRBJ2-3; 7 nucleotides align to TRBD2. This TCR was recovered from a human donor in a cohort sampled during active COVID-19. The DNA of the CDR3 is TGTGCCTGGAGTATGGGAGGGGCGGGGGAGAGCACAGATACGCAGTATTTT. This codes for CAWSMGGAGESTDTQYF.